These 9 T cell receptor beta chains were all obtained from the same sample, sequenced in a study of regulatory T cells in long-lasting Graves disease. Time point denoted: newly diagnosed GD, antithyroid drugs for less than 3 months. RNA from PBMCs was the source of the TCR library. Arm-PCR of CDR3 regions and iRepertoire HTBI primers were used to build TCR beta libraries. TCRdb used MiXCR to reprocess the multiplex PCR reads, holding one entry per CDR3 protein. The profile shows about 470,000 distinct CDR3 sequences, about 15% of them singletons. The sample was also reused in another study, on T cells in Graves' hyperthyroidism and ophthalmopathy.

The starting material was peripheral blood mononuclear cells (PBMCs), obtained at new diagnosis, from a patient treated with antithyroid drugs. These receptor sequences come from a woman in her twenties or thirties with Graves disease.

This clonotype occurred a few times. The chain couples TRBV29-1 to TRBJ1-5, with D uncertain. CDR3 length: 12 amino acids. Trimming pared 5 bases from V and 1 base from J, leaving 6 bases between. CDR1 is SQVTM and CDR2 is ANQGSEA in the germline V gene. The CDR3 DNA reads as TGCAGCGTTATATCAAGCAATCAGCCCCAGCATTTT. Residues: CSVISSNQPQHF.

The chain combines TRBV10-1 with TRBJ2-2, with 10 nucleotides matching TRBD2. Germline-derived CDR1 and CDR2 are WNHNN and SYGVQD (reference sequence). The CDR3 totals 16 residues. Trimming cost V 0 bases and J 3 bases; bases outside gene matches: 1. CDR3 in amino acids: CASSESTSGYTGELFF. The CDR3 DNA is TGCGCCAGCAGTGAGTCGACTAGCGGGTACACCGGGGAGCTGTTTTTT.

This clonotype was seen just once. A much larger clonotype is one base distant, so this may be a read error. The chain employs TRBV9 and TRBJ2-5; the D gene could be TRBD1 or TRBD2 (6 bases each). The germline V gene has CDR1 SGDLS and CDR2 YYNGEE. This CDR3 contains 14 residues. CDR3 residues: CVSSRGLDQETQYF. The CDR3 DNA follows: TGTGTCAGCAGCAGGGGACTCGACCAAGAGACCCAGTACTTC.

The table lists this clonotype with a few counts. The chain joins TRBV3-1 to TRBJ2-3, with 7 bases matching TRBD2. V shed 4 bases, J shed 0 bases, and the junction held 10 bases outside the gene matches. The CDR3 has 17 amino acids. CDR1 is LGHDT and CDR2 is YNNKEL in the germline V gene (reference sequence). For the CDR3, the DNA is TGTGCCAGCAGCCTTCCCCAAGCTAGCGGCAGCACAGATACGCAGTATTTT. It translates to CASSLPQASGSTDTQYF.

This sequence joins TRBV7-2 and TRBJ2-7, with TRBD2 matching over 8 bases. Germline loops: CDR1 SGHTA, CDR2 FQGNSA. Unmatched junction bases numbered 13, after V lost 6 bases and J lost 0 bases. The CDR3 is 17 residues long. CDR3 region: CASSFPGEREISYEQYF. The CDR3 region has the DNA TGTGCCAGCAGTTTCCCGGGGGAGCGGGAGATCTCCTACGAGCAGTACTTC. The full variable domain, rest sourced from reference TRBV7-2 and TRBJ2-7, is GAGVSQSPSNKVTEKGKDVELRCDPISGHTALYWYRQSLGQGLEFLIYFQGNSAPDKSGLPSDRFSAERTGGSVSTLTIQRTQQEDSAVYLCASSFPGEREISYEQYFGPGTRLTVT.

In the case of this clonotype: A much larger clonotype is one base distant, so this may be a read error. This chain links TRBV6-2 or TRBV6-3 with TRBJ2-3, with D possibly matching TRBD2 (5 bases). The germline V and J ends were trimmed by 11 bases and 6 bases, with 18 bases remaining between them. Per germline, CDR1 MNHEY and CDR2 SVGEGT. This CDR3 is built from 13 residues. The CDR3 protein is CAGPVGDADTQYF. The CDR3 nucleotides are TGTGCCGGCCCTGTGGGAGACGCGGATACGCAGTATTTT.

This clonotype was observed at least ten times. CDR3 protein: CASSRRSIRDRGYEQYF. The CDR3 nucleotides are TGCGCCAGCAGCCGCAGATCGATCCGGGACAGGGGCTACGAGCAGTACTTC. This rearrangement joins TRBV5-1 to TRBJ2-7; 10 bases line up with TRBD1. The CDR3 totals 17 residues. Germline V gives CDR1 SGHRS, CDR2 YFSETQ. Trimming cost V 4 bases and J 3 bases; bases outside gene matches: 13.

The chain joins TRBV19 to TRBJ2-7; 8 nucleotides line up with TRBD2. V lost 6 bases, J lost 6 bases, and 13 bases stayed unmatched. Germline V lookup: CDR1 LNHDA, CDR2 SQIVND (reference sequence). The CDR3 runs to 15 residues. CDR3 sequence reads: CASRNAAGGSAEQYF. The CDR3 DNA reads TGTGCCAGTAGAAACGCGGCGGGAGGATCCGCCGAGCAGTACTTC. The whole variable domain, filled in from reference TRBV19 and TRBJ2-7, reads DGGITQSPKYLFRKEGQNVTLSCEQNLNHDAMYWYRQDPGQGLRLIYYSQIVNDFQKGDIAEGYSVSREKKESFPLTVTSAQKNPTAFYLCASRNAAGGSAEQYFGPGTRLTVT.

The V gene is TRBV5-6, the J gene TRBJ1-2; D is unresolved. This CDR3 is built from 15 residues. Germline CDR1 is SGHDT and CDR2 is YYEEEE. V lost 4 bases to trimming and J lost 0 bases, with 13 bases between them. The CDR3 region has the DNA TGTGCCAGCAGCGCGGAGACGGCAGCTAACTATGGCTACACCTTC. This sequence encodes CASSAETAANYGYTF.